Sequencing of this T cell receptor (beta chain) was carried out in a study of shared clonotypes between healthy human individuals. Background on the study: In total, the donors were two women and a few men aged 18 to 49. Findings and caveats of the study: As a rule, naive subsets had a larger estimated richness than memory subsets.

Germline CDR1 SGDLS, CDR2 YYNGEE. Trimming took off 2 bases at V and 0 bases at J, with 9 bases between the two ends. The CDR3 sequence is 14 residues long. Each cell subset's genomic DNA was divided evenly among several immunoSEQ plates. Produced via immunoSEQ multiplex PCR; TCRdb's table is partial and in-frame only. The sample yields over a million clones, around 97% seen once. Points on this clone: Its antigen is unknown. The same CDR3 is also encoded by other DNA sequences in this sample.

The TCR originated in a man aged 30 to 45 in good health. The material sequenced was naive CD4+ T cells sorted from blood. As for subset: CD45RA+ positively selected. The chain joins TRBV9 to TRBJ2-7, with D perhaps matching TRBD1 (5 bases). CDR3 residues: CASSVGASSYEQYF. The CDR3 DNA follows: TGTGCCAGCAGCGTTGGGGCCAGCTCCTACGAGCAGTACTTC.